Each of the 10 T cell receptor beta chains below was sequenced from the same sample in a study of PD-1 blockade in mismatch repair-deficient tumors. The method was immunoSEQ multiplex PCR; TCRdb's version includes in-frame clones alone and lacks a portion of them. This sample carries over 15,000 clones, around 82% of them seen once, and the ten largest clones take 3.4%. Specimen: PBMCs, collected 4 weeks after starting pembrolizumab. These TCRs come from an adult with mismatch repair-deficient cancer.

V is TRBV11-2 and J is TRBJ1-1; possible D gene TRBD1, 5 bases. Trimming shortened V by 1 base and J by 6 bases, and 18 bases separated the two germline ends. Per the germline V gene, CDR1 is SGHAT and CDR2 is FQNNGV. This CDR3 contains 16 residues. The chain's CDR3 is CASSLARGSLGAEAFF. The DNA for the CDR3 is TGTGCCAGCAGCTTAGCTCGGGGGAGCCTGGGGGCTGAAGCTTTCTTT.

There are a few counts of this clone. The rearrangement joins TRBV10-3 to TRBJ2-1, with a weak D call TRBD1 (6 bases). Germline values: CDR1 ENHRY, CDR2 SYGVKD. V shed 6 bases and J shed 2 bases, with 11 bases lying between them. This CDR3 region has 14 residues. The CDR3 region is CAIRGAGPYNEQFF. The CDR3 DNA is TGTGCCATCAGGGGGGCTGGACCCTACAATGAGCAGTTCTTC.

The chain employs TRBV6-1 and TRBJ2-3; D remains ambiguous. The CDR3 has 12 amino acids. Germline V gene lookup returns CDR1 MNHNS and CDR2 SASEGT. Trimming cost V 10 bases and J 5 bases, with 13 bases left between them. CDR3 in amino acids: CATRGNIDTQYF. DNA of the CDR3: TGTGCCACACGCGGCAACATAGATACGCAGTATTTT.

The chain carries TRBV7-9 and TRBJ2-5; 11 bases align to TRBD1. Trimming cost V 6 bases and J 5 bases; bases outside gene matches: 11. Germline lookup yields CDR1 SEHNR and CDR2 FQNEAQ (reference sequence). This CDR3 is built from 16 residues. The CDR3 DNA reads TGTGCCAGCAGTTCTTCCCCCGGGACAGGGGGGGAGACCCAGTACTTC. Its translation is CASSSSPGTGGETQYF.

There are a few counts of this clone. The CDR3 nucleotides are TGCGCCAGCAGCCAAGACCCGGACGAGCAGTACTTC. This sequence encodes CASSQDPDEQYF. The chain recombines TRBV4-1 with TRBJ2-7, with no clear D. This CDR3 region has 12 residues. Germline CDR1 MGHRA, CDR2 YSYEKL. The ends were cut back, 0 bases at V and 5 bases at J, with 5 bases in the middle.

The chain employs TRBV5-6 and TRBJ1-3; weak D call: TRBD1 (6 bases). CDR1 and CDR2 (germline): SGHDT, YYEEEE. Trimming removed 1 base from V and 0 bases from J, with 11 bases in between. The CDR3 sequence is 16 residues long. The CDR3 sequence is CASSLTGSYSGNTIYF. The CDR3 nucleotides read TGTGCCAGCAGCTTGACAGGGTCGTACTCTGGAAACACCATATATTTT.

This sequence joins TRBV28 and TRBJ1-4; D is ambiguous. V was trimmed by 3 bases and J by 0 bases, leaving 5 bases between them. Looked up from germline, CDR1 is MDHEN and CDR2 is SYDVKM. The CDR3 contains 14 residues. The CDR3: CASSFSATNEKLFF. DNA for the CDR3: TGTGCCAGCAGTTTCTCTGCAACTAATGAAAAACTGTTTTTT. Based on the CDR3 plus reference TRBV28 and TRBJ1-4, the full variable domain is DVKVTQSSRYLVKRTGEKVFLECVQDMDHENMFWYRQDPGLGLRLIYFSYDVKMKEKGDIPEGYSVSREKKERFSLILESASTNQTSMYLCASSFSATNEKLFFGSGTQLSVL.

This clone was picked up one time. The V and J genes are TRBV10-1 and TRBJ2-1; tentatively, D is TRBD2 (5 bases). CDR3 length: 13 residues. V was trimmed by 8 bases and J by 7 bases, leaving 15 bases between them. The germline gives CDR1 WNHNN, CDR2 SYGVQD (reference sequence). CDR3 DNA: TGCGCCAGCGGAGGACGGCTAGTAAATGAGCAGTTCTTC. Amino acids: CASGGRLVNEQFF.

The rearrangement uses TRBV7-9 and TRBJ2-5; 7 positions agree with TRBD2. This CDR3 spans 16 amino acids. After removal of 5 bases from V and 2 bases from J, the junction contained 11 bases not matched to a gene. Germline V gene lookup returns CDR1 SEHNR and CDR2 FQNEAQ (reference sequence). This chain's CDR3 is CASSPNRAGGQETQYF. CDR3 coding DNA: TGTGCCAGCAGCCCTAATAGGGCCGGGGGGCAAGAGACCCAGTACTTC.

This chain joins TRBV5-4 and TRBJ2-3; 16 nucleotides agree with TRBD2. Germline lookup yields CDR1 SGHNT and CDR2 YYREEE (reference sequence). The CDR3 is 18 residues long. The ends lost 4 bases at V and 4 bases at J; junction bases unmatched: 9. The CDR3 here is CASSRGGLAGGIADTQYF. The CDR3 DNA is TGTGCCAGCAGCCGGGGGGGACTAGCGGGAGGGATAGCAGATACGCAGTATTTT.